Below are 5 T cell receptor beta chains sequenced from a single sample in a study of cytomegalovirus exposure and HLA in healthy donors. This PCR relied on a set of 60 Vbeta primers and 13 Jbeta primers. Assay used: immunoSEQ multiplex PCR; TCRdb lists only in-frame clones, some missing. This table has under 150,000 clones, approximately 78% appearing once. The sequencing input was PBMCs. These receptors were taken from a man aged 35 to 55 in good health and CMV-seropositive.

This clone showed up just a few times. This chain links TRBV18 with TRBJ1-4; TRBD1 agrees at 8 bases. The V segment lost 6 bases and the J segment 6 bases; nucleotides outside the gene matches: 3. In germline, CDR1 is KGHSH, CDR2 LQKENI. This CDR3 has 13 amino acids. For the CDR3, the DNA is TGTGCCAGCTCGGACAGGGTCGATGAAAAACTGTTTTTT. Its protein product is CASSDRVDEKLFF.

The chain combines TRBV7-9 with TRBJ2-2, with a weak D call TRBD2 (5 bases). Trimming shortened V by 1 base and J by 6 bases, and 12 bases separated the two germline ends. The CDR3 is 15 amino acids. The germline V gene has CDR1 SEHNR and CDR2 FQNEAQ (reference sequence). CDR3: CASSLGHLEAGELFF. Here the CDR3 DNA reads TGTGCCAGCAGCTTAGGACACTTGGAGGCCGGGGAGCTGTTTTTT. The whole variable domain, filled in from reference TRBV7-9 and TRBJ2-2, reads DTGVSQNPRHKITKRGQNVTFRCDPISEHNRLYWYRQTLGQGPEFLTYFQNEAQLEKSRLLSDRFSAERPKGSFSTLEIQRTEQGDSAMYLCASSLGHLEAGELFFGEGSRLTVL.

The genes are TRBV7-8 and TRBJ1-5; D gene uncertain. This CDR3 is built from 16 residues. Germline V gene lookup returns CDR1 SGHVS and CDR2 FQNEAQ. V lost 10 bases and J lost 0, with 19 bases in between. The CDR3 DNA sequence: TGTGCCACCGCCGCAGGTACAAGTGATAGCAATCAGCCCCAGCATTTT. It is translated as CATAAGTSDSNQPQHF.

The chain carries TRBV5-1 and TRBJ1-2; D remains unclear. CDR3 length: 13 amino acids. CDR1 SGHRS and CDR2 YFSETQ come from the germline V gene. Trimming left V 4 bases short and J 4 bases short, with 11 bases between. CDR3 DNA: TGCGCCAGCAGCGCTGGACTTTTCTATGGCTACACCTTC. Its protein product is CASSAGLFYGYTF.

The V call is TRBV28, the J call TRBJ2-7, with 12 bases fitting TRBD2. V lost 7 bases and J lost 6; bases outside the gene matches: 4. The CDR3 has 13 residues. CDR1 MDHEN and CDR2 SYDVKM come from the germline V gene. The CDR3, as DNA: TGTGCCAGCACAAGACTAGCGGGAGTCGAGCAGTACTTC. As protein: CASTRLAGVEQYF.